The 7 T cell receptor beta chains reported below all come from one sample, sequenced in a study of HIV-infected children after antiretroviral therapy interruption. Treatment noted: PENTA 11 planned treatment interruption arm or continuous ART arm. RNA-based 3' RACE libraries used unique molecular identifiers. TCRdb analysed the 3' RACE reads with MiXCR anew, one entry per CDR3 protein. The sample includes around 41,000 distinct CDR3 sequences, about 6% seen only once; the top ten take roughly 1%. Material: CD45RA+ CD4+ T cells from PBMCs, pooled from several time points, obtained from a donor given antiretroviral therapy, either interrupted or continuous. Subset described: naive CD4+ CD45RA+ CD45RO- T cells. The source is a pool of human donors with HIV.

Judged by abundance, this clonotype is medium-sized (0.01 to 0.1%). The chain employs TRBV29-1 and TRBJ1-1, with D uncertain. Per the germline V gene, CDR1 is SQVTM and CDR2 is ANQGSEA. The CDR3 runs to 13 residues. The V end lost 6 bases, the J end lost 0 bases, and 11 bases lay between the germline ends. Here the CDR3 DNA reads TGCAGCGTAATGAGCATAATGAACACTGAAGCTTTCTTT. Translation gives CSVMSIMNTEAFF.

This clonotype was observed at least ten times. The V call is TRBV20-1, the J call TRBJ2-7; D is possibly TRBD2 (8 bases). Germline V gene data show CDR1 as DFQATT and CDR2 as SNEGSKA (reference sequence). V was clipped by 2 bases and J by 4 bases, with 18 bases between them. CDR3 length: 15 amino acids. CDR3 DNA sequence: TGCAGTGCTAGAATGTCGGGGGGGACAGCTTACGAGCAGTACTTC. This encodes CSARMSGGTAYEQYF.

This clonotype was seen more than once but under ten times. The chain links TRBV5-4 to TRBJ2-5, with 9 nucleotides matching TRBD2. Germline CDR1 is SGHNT and CDR2 is YYREEE (reference sequence). This CDR3 has 16 residues. V trimming: 4 bases; J trimming: 2 bases; junction bases outside the gene matches: 9. The CDR3 region has the DNA TGTGCCAGCAGCCGGGCTATAGCGGGAGCGCAAGAGACCCAGTACTTC. Protein sequence: CASSRAIAGAQETQYF. Together with reference TRBV5-4 and TRBJ2-5, the CDR3 gives the full variable domain: ETGVTQSPTHLIKTRGQQVTLRCSSQSGHNTVSWYQQALGQGPQFIFQYYREEENGRGNFPPRFSGLQFPNYSSELNVNALELDDSALYLCASSRAIAGAQETQYFGPGTRLLVL.

Many counts were recorded for this clonotype. The V call is TRBV10-1, the J call TRBJ2-7, with D unclear. This CDR3 comprises 12 residues. Between the trimmed V and J ends, which lost 1 base and 6 bases, there was a span of 7 bases. The germline V gene has CDR1 WNHNN and CDR2 SYGVQD (reference sequence). The CDR3 sequence: CASSEWGGEQYF. The CDR3 nucleotides are TGCGCCAGCAGTGAGTGGGGTGGCGAGCAGTACTTC.

This clonotype was seen many times. The chain links TRBV12-3 or TRBV12-4 to TRBJ2-1; a weak D match, TRBD1 (5 bases). The CDR3 totals 14 residues. V lost 5 bases and J lost 2, with 10 bases in between. The chain's CDR3 is CASSGLDTYNEQFF. CDR3 nucleotides: TGTGCCAGCAGTGGTCTGGACACCTACAATGAGCAGTTCTTC.

There are many counts of this clonotype. The V gene is TRBV20-1, the J gene TRBJ2-4; the match to TRBD2 covers 11 bases. CDR1 DFQATT and CDR2 SNEGSKA come from the germline V gene (reference sequence). The V segment lost 5 bases and the J segment 0 bases; nucleotides outside the gene matches: 6. This CDR3 has 16 amino acids. Here the CDR3 reads CSAVLAGGLAKNIQYF. The CDR3 DNA reads TGCAGTGCTGTCCTAGCGGGAGGCCTAGCCAAAAACATTCAGTACTTC.

This clonotype showed up many times. The chain couples TRBV7-2 to TRBJ2-1; D not resolved. The CDR3 runs to 16 residues. Trimming stripped 6 bases from V and 0 bases from J, with 15 bases between. The germline V gene encodes CDR1 SGHTA and CDR2 FQGNSA. The CDR3 region has the DNA TGTGCCAGCAGGATGCTATCGCCGAGCTCCTACAATGAGCAGTTCTTC. Translating gives CASRMLSPSSYNEQFF.